These T cell receptor beta chains were read from a single sample in a study of regulatory T cells in long-lasting Graves disease. TCRdb re-derived calls from the multiplex PCR reads in MiXCR, one entry per CDR3 protein. The repertoire holds around 250,000 distinct CDR3 sequences, around a sixth seen once, with around 13% in the top ten. This sample was shared with a second study, whose subject was T cells in Graves' hyperthyroidism and ophthalmopathy.

The input for sequencing was peripheral blood mononuclear cells (PBMCs), taken at new diagnosis, from a patient treated with antithyroid drugs. The receptor source for this set is a woman under 40 with Graves disease. Both conserved end residues are part of each CDR3. D genes are given only for firm matches. Clone size is given for some rows only: seen once, a few or many times, or a class if the clone is expanded.

many	TRBV5-1	.	12	TRBJ1-2	CASSVGRSGYTF	TGCGCCAGCAGCGTAGGGCGGTCTGGCTACACCTTC
many	TRBV11-2	TRBD1	18	TRBJ1-2	CASSLDYGRGRTNYGYTF	TGTGCCAGCAGCTTAGATTATGGCAGGGGGAGAACAAACTATGGCTACACCTTC
many	TRBV20-1	TRBD2	17	TRBJ2-5	CSARDTAPSGSLGTQYF	TGCAGTGCTAGAGATACGGCCCCTAGCGGGAGCCTCGGGACCCAGTACTTC
many	TRBV27	TRBD1	19	TRBJ1-6	CASSPPVRTGGGMRSPLHF	TGTGCCAGCAGTCCCCCGGTCCGGACAGGAGGGGGTATGCGGTCACCCCTCCACTTT
many	TRBV20-1	TRBD1	13	TRBJ2-7	CSARVNRGQEQYF	TGCAGTGCTAGAGTCAACAGGGGCCAGGAGCAGTACTTC
many	TRBV27	.	14	TRBJ1-2	CASSGGAPNYGYTF	TGTGCCAGCAGCGGCGGGGCCCCTAACTATGGCTACACCTTC
many	TRBV6-1	TRBD1	14	TRBJ1-1	CASTPGQSNTEAFF	TGTGCCAGCACTCCGGGACAGTCGAACACTGAAGCTTTCTTT
.	TRBV6-5	.	14	TRBJ2-1	CASSYGDPYNEQFF	TGTGCCAGCAGTTATGGGGACCCCTACAATGAGCAGTTCTTC
few	TRBV4-1	TRBD1	17	TRBJ2-3	CASSQSLTGRRTDTQYF	TGCGCCAGCAGCCAGTCCTTGACAGGGCGAAGAACAGATACGCAGTATTTT
many	TRBV12-3/TRBV12-4	.	15	TRBJ1-1	CASTTGGWKNTEAFF	TGTGCCAGCACCACCGGGGGGTGGAAGAACACTGAAGCTTTCTTT
many	TRBV7-9	TRBD2	18	TRBJ2-1	CASSLSQTSGGRDNEQFF	TGTGCCAGCAGCCTATCCCAAACTAGCGGGGGCCGGGACAATGAGCAGTTCTTC
many	TRBV12-5	.	14	TRBJ1-1	CASAREGFRSEAFF	TGTGCTAGTGCCCGGGAGGGGTTTAGATCTGAAGCTTTCTTT
many	TRBV29-1	.	16	TRBJ1-1	CSVGPRGGRGNTEAFF	TGCAGCGTTGGGCCCCGGGGTGGCAGGGGGAACACTGAAGCTTTCTTT
many	TRBV20-1	.	14	TRBJ1-2	CSARAPGNIAGYTF	TGCAGTGCTAGAGCGCCAGGGAATATCGCTGGCTACACCTTC
few	TRBV25-1	.	15	TRBJ1-2	CASSFSDPTIYGYTF	TGTGCCAGCAGTTTTTCCGACCCTACTATCTATGGCTACACCTTC
many	TRBV2	TRBD1	13	TRBJ1-2	CASTWDSTYGYTF	TGTGCCAGCACCTGGGACAGCACCTATGGCTACACCTTC
many	TRBV19	.	16	TRBJ1-5	CASLLLGGYSNQPQHF	TGTGCCAGCCTTTTGTTGGGGGGCTATAGCAATCAGCCCCAGCATTTT
many	TRBV12-3/TRBV12-4	.	14	TRBJ2-2	CASQGQGNTGELFF	TGTGCCAGTCAGGGGCAGGGGAACACCGGGGAGCTGTTTTTT
many	TRBV3-1	.	13	TRBJ1-1	CASSRAQQGSAFF	TGTGCCAGCAGCCGGGCACAGCAGGGTTCGGCTTTCTTT
few	TRBV6-1	.	14	TRBJ2-2	CATPWRGNTGELFF	TGTGCCACCCCTTGGAGGGGGAACACCGGGGAGCTGTTTTTT
many	TRBV2	.	12	TRBJ2-5	CASSARPETQYF	TGTGCCAGCAGTGCTCGTCCCGAGACCCAGTACTTC
.	TRBV2	TRBD2	14	TRBJ2-5	CASSDSGGLETQYF	TGTGCCAGCAGCGATAGCGGGGGGTTGGAGACCCAGTACTTC
few	TRBV20-1	.	15	TRBJ1-6	CSAPRSGGSNSPLHF	TGCAGTGCTCCCAGGTCCGGGGGCAGTAATTCACCCCTCCACTTT
many	TRBV9	.	12	TRBJ1-2	CASSPNSGGYTF	TGTGCCAGCAGCCCTAATAGCGGAGGCTACACCTTC
.	TRBV14	.	13	TRBJ1-4	CASTSGLNEKLFF	TGTGCCAGCACCTCGGGCCTTAATGAAAAACTGTTTTTT
many	TRBV20-1	TRBD1	14	TRBJ1-3	CSARQGAPGNTIYF	TGCAGTGCTAGACAGGGGGCGCCTGGAAACACCATATATTTT
many	TRBV5-6	.	15	TRBJ1-1	CASSFRTADNTEAFF	TGTGCCAGCAGCTTCAGGACAGCCGATAACACTGAAGCTTTCTTT
many	TRBV27	.	15	TRBJ1-6	CASSSPQGLGTPLHF	TGTGCCAGCAGTTCCCCCCAGGGTTTGGGAACACCCCTCCACTTT
many	TRBV20-1	.	13	TRBJ2-3	CSLAPPVPDTQYF	TGCAGCTTGGCCCCCCCCGTCCCAGATACGCAGTATTTT
.	TRBV2	.	15	TRBJ1-6	CASSGDGGGAAPLHF	TGTGCCAGCAGTGGAGACGGGGGGGGTGCCGCACCCCTCCACTTT
many	TRBV5-1	.	14	TRBJ2-7	CASSVLRDINEQYF	TGTGCCAGCAGCGTACTGCGGGACATAAACGAGCAGTACTTC